The 8 T cell receptor beta chains listed next were all sequenced from one sample in a study of regulatory T cells in long-lasting Graves disease. Time point indicated: newly diagnosed GD, antithyroid drugs for less than 3 months. The authors made the TCR library using RNA they extracted from PBMCs. According to the study, TCR beta libraries were built with iRepertoire HTBI primers and CDR3-region Arm-PCR. One entry per CDR3 protein, called by TCRdb with MiXCR from the multiplex PCR reads. Among 350,000 to 550,000 distinct CDR3 sequences listed, around 15% were seen once. The same sample was also used in a study of T cells in Graves' hyperthyroidism and ophthalmopathy.

This material consisted of peripheral blood mononuclear cells (PBMCs), taken at new diagnosis, from a patient treated with antithyroid drugs. The receptors stem from a woman younger than 35 with Graves disease.

There are a few counts of this clonotype. The genes are TRBV10-1 and TRBJ2-1; 12 nucleotides agree with TRBD2. V dropped 0 bases and J dropped 3; count of bases not matched to a gene: 3. This CDR3 comprises 17 residues. Germline loops: CDR1 WNHNN, CDR2 SYGVQD (reference sequence). CDR3 DNA: TGCGCCAGCAGTGAGTCCCGACTAGCGGGAGTCTACAATGAGCAGTTCTTC. It specifies CASSESRLAGVYNEQFF.

At least ten counts were recorded for this clonotype. V gene TRBV20-1 combines with J gene TRBJ2-1; TRBD2 agrees at 13 bases. This CDR3 comprises 17 residues. Germline CDR1 DFQATT, CDR2 SNEGSKA (reference sequence). Unmatched junction bases numbered 5, after V lost 3 bases and J lost 0 bases. The CDR3, as DNA: TGCAGTGCTAGCAAACTAGCGGGAGGGCCCTCCTACAATGAGCAGTTCTTC. Its translation: CSASKLAGGPSYNEQFF.

This clonotype showed up many times. V usage is TRBV20-1 and J usage is TRBJ2-7; 10 bases are shared with TRBD2. Trimming took 5 bases from V and 3 from J; bases not matched to a gene: 4. The germline gives CDR1 DFQATT, CDR2 SNEGSKA (reference sequence). CDR3 length: 13 amino acids. The CDR3 is CSAYWTSGYEQYF. Written as DNA, the CDR3 is TGCAGTGCTTATTGGACTAGCGGCTACGAGCAGTACTTC.

Details on this clonotype: The limits of the CDR3 on the DNA are not certain, so only TCRdb's listed CDR3 is given. This sequence joins TRBV7-8 and TRBJ1-3. From germline, CDR1 is SGHVS and CDR2 FQNEAQ. The length of the CDR3 is 13 amino acids, counting both ends. CDR3 region: CASSWAAGNTLYF.

This clonotype was observed at least ten times. The CDR3 region is CASSPTGTGVGAFF. In DNA form, the CDR3 reads TGTGCCAGCAGCCCTACCGGGACAGGGGTAGGTGCTTTCTTT. V and J are TRBV7-2 and TRBJ1-1, with 10 bases fitting TRBD1. Germline trimming cut 5 bases from V and 11 bases from J; bases unmatched to any gene: 11. The CDR3 loop spans 14 amino acids. The germline V gene has CDR1 SGHTA and CDR2 FQGNSA.

This clonotype was picked up a small number of times. This chain joins TRBV19 and TRBJ2-1; D is tentatively TRBD1 or TRBD2 (6 bases each). The V end was cut by 5 bases, the J end by 4 bases, with 24 bases between. CDR3 length: 18 residues. Germline V gene sequence: CDR1 LNHDA, CDR2 SQIVND (reference sequence). CDR3: CASSGLGAMSGVYNEQFF. For the CDR3, the DNA is TGTGCCAGTAGTGGACTGGGGGCTATGTCGGGAGTATACAATGAGCAGTTCTTC. Supplemented by reference TRBV19 and TRBJ2-1, the full variable domain reads DGGITQSPKYLFRKEGQNVTLSCEQNLNHDAMYWYRQDPGQGLRLIYYSQIVNDFQKGDIAEGYSVSREKKESFPLTVTSAQKNPTAFYLCASSGLGAMSGVYNEQFFGPGTRLTVL.

This clonotype was recorded at least ten times. The rearrangement uses TRBV11-2 and TRBJ2-1; 10 nucleotides agree with TRBD2. With 5 bases clipped from V and 4 bases from J, the junction kept 11 bases outside the gene matches. Germline-derived CDR1 and CDR2 are SGHAT and FQNNGV. The CDR3 is made up of 17 amino acids. In nucleotides, the CDR3 is TGTGCCAGCAGCCCATTTCCGGGACTAGCGAAATACAATGAGCAGTTCTTC. This gives the protein CASSPFPGLAKYNEQFF.

This clonotype was observed at least ten times. The rearrangement links TRBV6-1 to TRBJ2-1; 14 bases match TRBD2. Germline values: CDR1 MNHNS, CDR2 SASEGT. This CDR3 is built from 17 residues. J lost 2 bases, V lost 5 bases, and 5 bases had no gene match. The CDR3 loop reads CASSTTSGRGPYNEQFF. The CDR3 bases are TGTGCCAGCAGTACGACTAGCGGGAGGGGGCCCTACAATGAGCAGTTCTTC.